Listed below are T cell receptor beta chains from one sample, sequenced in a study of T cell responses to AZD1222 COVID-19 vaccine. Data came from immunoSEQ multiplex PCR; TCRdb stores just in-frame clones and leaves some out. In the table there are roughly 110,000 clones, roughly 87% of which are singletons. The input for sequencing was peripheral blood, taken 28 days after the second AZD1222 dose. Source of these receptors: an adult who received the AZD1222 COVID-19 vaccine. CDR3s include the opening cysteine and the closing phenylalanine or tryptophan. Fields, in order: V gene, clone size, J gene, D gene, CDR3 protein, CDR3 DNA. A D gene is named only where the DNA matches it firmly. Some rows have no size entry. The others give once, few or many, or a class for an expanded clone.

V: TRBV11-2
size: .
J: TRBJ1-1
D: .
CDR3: CASSLQGYGDLNTEAFF
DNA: TGTGCCAGCAGCTTACAAGGATACGGGGACCTGAACACTGAAGCTTTCTTT

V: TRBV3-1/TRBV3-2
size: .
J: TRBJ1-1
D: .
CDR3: CASSQVLTANTEAFF
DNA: TGTGCCAGCAGCCAAGTCCTGACAGCTAACACTGAAGCTTTCTTT

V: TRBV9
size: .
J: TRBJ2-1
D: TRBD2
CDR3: CASSVGGLAGEQFF
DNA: TGTGCCAGCAGCGTAGGGGGACTAGCAGGAGAGCAGTTCTTC

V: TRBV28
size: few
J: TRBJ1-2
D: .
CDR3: CASSSPTKSYGYTF
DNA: TGTGCCAGCAGTTCCCCGACGAAGAGCTATGGCTACACCTTC

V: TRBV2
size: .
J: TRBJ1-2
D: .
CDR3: CASSETNYGYTF
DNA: TGTGCCAGCAGTGAGACCAACTATGGCTACACCTTC

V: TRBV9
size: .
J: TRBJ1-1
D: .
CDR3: CASSARSGTEAFF
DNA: TGTGCCAGCAGCGCAAGGTCGGGCACTGAAGCTTTCTTT

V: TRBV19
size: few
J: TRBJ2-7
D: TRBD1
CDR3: CASSMRAGGVEQYF
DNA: TGTGCCAGTAGTATGCGGGCAGGGGGCGTCGAGCAGTACTTC

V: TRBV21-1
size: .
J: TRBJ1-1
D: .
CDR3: CASSNAGPRGTEAFF
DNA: TGTGCCAGCAGCAATGCGGGACCGAGAGGCACTGAAGCTTTCTTT

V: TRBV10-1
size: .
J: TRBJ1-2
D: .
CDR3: CASSDPASGYGYTF
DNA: TGCGCCAGCAGTGACCCGGCTAGTGGCTATGGCTACACCTTC

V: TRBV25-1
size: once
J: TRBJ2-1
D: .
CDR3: CASSEYHEQFF
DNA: TGTGCCAGCAGTGAATACCACGAGCAGTTCTTC

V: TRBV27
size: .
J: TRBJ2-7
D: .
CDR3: CASSLNRGYEQYF
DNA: TGTGCCAGCAGTTTAAACAGAGGGTACGAGCAGTACTTC

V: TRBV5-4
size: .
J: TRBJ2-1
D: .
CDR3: CASGRSWSYNEQFF
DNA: TGTGCCAGCGGTCGGTCATGGTCCTACAATGAGCAGTTCTTC

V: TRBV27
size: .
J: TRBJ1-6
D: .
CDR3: CASSLSLNSPLHF
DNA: TGTGCCAGCAGTTTAAGTCTTAATTCACCCCTCCACTTT

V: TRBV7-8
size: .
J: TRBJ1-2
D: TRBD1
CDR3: CASSFTDRGPYGYTF
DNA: TGTGCCAGCAGCTTCACGGACAGGGGCCCCTATGGCTACACCTTC

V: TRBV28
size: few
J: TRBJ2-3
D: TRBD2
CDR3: CASSPSGEADTQYF
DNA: TGTGCCAGCAGTCCTAGCGGGGAAGCAGATACGCAGTATTTT

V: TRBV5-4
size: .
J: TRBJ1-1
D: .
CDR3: CASSLQAMNTEAFF
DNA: TGTGCCAGCAGCCTACAAGCCATGAACACTGAAGCTTTCTTT

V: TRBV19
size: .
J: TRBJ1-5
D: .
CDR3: CASSIEAGRSNQPQHF
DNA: TGTGCCAGTAGTATAGAAGCGGGGAGATCCAATCAGCCCCAGCATTTT

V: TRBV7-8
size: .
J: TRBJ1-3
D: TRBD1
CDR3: CASSPGQGSMRSISGNTIYF
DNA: TGTGCCAGCAGCCCAGGACAGGGTTCGATGAGATCAATCTCTGGAAACACCATATATTTT

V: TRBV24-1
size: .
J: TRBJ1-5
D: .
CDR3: CATSDFGIDQPQHF
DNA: TGTGCCACCAGTGATTTCGGTATCGATCAGCCCCAGCATTTT

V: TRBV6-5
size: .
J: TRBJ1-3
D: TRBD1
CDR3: CASSYDRVDNTIYF
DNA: TGTGCCAGCAGTTACGACAGGGTCGACAACACCATATATTTT

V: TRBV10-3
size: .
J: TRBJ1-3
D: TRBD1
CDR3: CAISDSTGGRNTIYF
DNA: TGTGCCATCAGTGACAGTACAGGGGGACGTAACACCATATATTTT

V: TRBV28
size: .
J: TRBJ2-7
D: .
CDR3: CASSGQPFSYEQYF
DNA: TGTGCCAGCAGTGGACAGCCATTCTCCTACGAGCAGTACTTC

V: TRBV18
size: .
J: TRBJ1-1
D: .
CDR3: CASSPSSFRNTEAFF
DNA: TGTGCCAGCTCACCCAGCTCGTTTAGGAACACTGAAGCTTTCTTT

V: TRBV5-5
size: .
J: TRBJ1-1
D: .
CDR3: CASSPRTTMNTEAFF
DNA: TGTGCCAGCAGCCCCCGGACAACCATGAACACTGAAGCTTTCTTT

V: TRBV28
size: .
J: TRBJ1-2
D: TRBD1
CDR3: CASSLGQGGYGYTF
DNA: TGTGCCAGCAGTCTCGGACAGGGCGGCTATGGCTACACCTTC

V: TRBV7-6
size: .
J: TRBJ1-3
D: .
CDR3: CASRKQPGTPSSGNTIYF
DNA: TGTGCCAGCAGAAAACAGCCCGGGACACCGAGCTCTGGAAACACCATATATTTT

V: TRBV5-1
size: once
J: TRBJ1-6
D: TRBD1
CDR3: CASSVGQGADSPLHF
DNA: TGCGCCAGCAGCGTAGGACAGGGGGCGGATTCACCCCTCCACTTT

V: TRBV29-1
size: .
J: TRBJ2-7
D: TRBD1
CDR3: CSVEDPRTGPENEQYF
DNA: TGCAGCGTTGAAGACCCCCGGACAGGCCCTGAGAATGAGCAGTACTTC

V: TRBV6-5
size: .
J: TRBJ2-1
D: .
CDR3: CASKTGTGSYNEQFF
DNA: TGTGCCAGCAAAACCGGGACGGGCTCCTACAATGAGCAGTTCTTC